This TCR beta chain came from a study of blood T cell repertoires in COVID-19. Study in general: COVID-19 samples from acute and convalescent phases originated in the United States, Italy and Spain.

Sequencing used immunoSEQ multiplex PCR; TCRdb keeps in-frame clones, though not all of them. The data show over 55,000 clones, roughly 77% seen once. What was sequenced was peripheral blood. The clonotype originates from an older woman with acute or convalescent COVID-19.

The CDR3 DNA reads as TGTGCCACCGGGGGTTTACTAGCGGGGTACAATGAGCAGTTCTTC. Amino acids: CATGGLLAGYNEQFF. The V and J genes are TRBV6-5 and TRBJ2-1; 10 bases fit TRBD2. Germline loops: CDR1 MNHEY, CDR2 SVGAGI. J lost 4 bases, V lost 10 bases, and 10 bases had no gene match. This CDR3 comprises 15 residues.